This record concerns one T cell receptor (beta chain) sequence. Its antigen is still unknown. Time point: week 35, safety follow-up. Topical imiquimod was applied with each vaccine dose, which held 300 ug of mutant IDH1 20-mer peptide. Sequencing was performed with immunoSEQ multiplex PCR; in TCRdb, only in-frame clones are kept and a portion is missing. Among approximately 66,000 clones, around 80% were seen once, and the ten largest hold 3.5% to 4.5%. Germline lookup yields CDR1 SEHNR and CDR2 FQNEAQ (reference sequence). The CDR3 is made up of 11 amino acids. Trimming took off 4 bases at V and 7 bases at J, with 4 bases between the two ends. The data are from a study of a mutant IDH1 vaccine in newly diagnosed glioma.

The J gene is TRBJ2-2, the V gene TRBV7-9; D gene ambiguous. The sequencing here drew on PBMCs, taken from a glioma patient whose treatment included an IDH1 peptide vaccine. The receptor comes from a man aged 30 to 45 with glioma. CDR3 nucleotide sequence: TGTGCCAGCAGCTCCATCGGGGAGCTGTTTTTT. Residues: CASSSIGELFF.